In its sample, the clone carrying this T cell receptor (beta chain) was seen a few times. The sample comes from a study of PD-L1 blockade in urothelial cancer. Looking at the study overall: Prior chemotherapy in patients spanned 0 to 3 regimens. Samples came from 3 weeks, at the second dose, and 6 weeks into treatment. Blood gave a median 141,255 T cells.

In germline, CDR1 is MDHEN, CDR2 SYDVKM. CDR3 size: 14 residues. V dropped 2 bases and J dropped 0 bases, with 8 bases sitting between them. Profiling relied on immunoSEQ multiplex PCR, and the TCRdb table lists in-frame clones only, not all of them. The sample lists 50,000 or so clones, 77% occurring once. Pretreatment sampling and on-treatment sampling together yielded between 1 and 8 samples for each patient. This clonotype was sampled from a man between 65 and 85 years old with urothelial cancer. V and J are TRBV28 and TRBJ2-7; maybe TRBD2 (5 bases). The sample here was PBMCs, taken around atezolizumab (anti-PD-L1) treatment. CDR3 sequence (DNA): TGTGCCAGCAGTTTACTAGCTACCTCCTACGAGCAGTACTTC. Amino acid sequence: CASSLLATSYEQYF.